This T cell receptor (beta chain) was captured by sequencing in a study of shared clonotypes between healthy human individuals. Study background: Three CD4 naive, three CD4 memory, two CD8 naive and one CD8 memory plate were used per donor.

J was trimmed by 11 bases and V by 1 base; bases with no gene match: 14. This CDR3 has 15 amino acids. The germline V gene has CDR1 SQVTM and CDR2 ANQGSEA. It was CD45RO-negative cells, positively selected for CCR7, that made up naive CD8 cells, with terminally differentiated effector memory CD45RA+ cells excluded. All of the donors resided in Nashville, Tennessee, and each was a Caucasian adult. Study conclusions and caveats: It was the non-shared clonotypes that had lower generation probabilities than clonotypes shared by all four donors. Naive subsets tended to show greater estimated richness than memory subsets.

The assay was immunoSEQ multiplex PCR, and TCRdb's table has in-frame clones only and misses some. Seen here are 550,000 to 750,000 clones, around 90% observed once, and the top ten hold 24%. About this clone: Antigen unknown.

This clonotype was sampled from a young man in good health. J is TRBJ2-3 and V is TRBV29-1, with 8 bases identical to TRBD1. Sequenced: naive CD8+ T cells sorted from blood. CDR3 loop: CSVEGRHLSQGVQYF. In nucleotides, the CDR3 is TGCAGCGTTGAAGGAAGACACCTCTCACAGGGGGTGCAGTATTTT.